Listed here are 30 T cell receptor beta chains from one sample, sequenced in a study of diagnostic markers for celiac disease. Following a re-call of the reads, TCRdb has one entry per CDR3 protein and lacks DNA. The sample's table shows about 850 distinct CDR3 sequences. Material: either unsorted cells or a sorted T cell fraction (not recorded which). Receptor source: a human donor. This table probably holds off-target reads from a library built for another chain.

The CDR3 protein is CSARDGSSALSTDTQYF. V usage is TRBV20-1 and J usage is TRBJ2-3; TCRdb's D gene call, TRBD2, goes unchecked for lack of DNA. The CDR3 covers 17 residues. Germline CDR1 DFQATT, CDR2 SNEGSKA (reference sequence).

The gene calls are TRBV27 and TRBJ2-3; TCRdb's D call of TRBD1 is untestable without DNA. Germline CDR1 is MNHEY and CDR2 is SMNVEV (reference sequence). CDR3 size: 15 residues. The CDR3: CASSSTGAPTDTQYF.

The CDR3 protein is CSARESTVFNGYTF. V gene TRBV20-1 combines with J gene TRBJ1-2; the TRBD1 assignment by TCRdb is unverifiable without DNA. The germline CDR1 and CDR2 sequences are DFQATT and SNEGSKA (reference sequence). The CDR3 sequence is 14 residues long.

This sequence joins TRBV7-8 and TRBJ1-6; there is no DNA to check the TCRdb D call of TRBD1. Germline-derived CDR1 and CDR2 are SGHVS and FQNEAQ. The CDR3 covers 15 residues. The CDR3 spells CASSLAAGVYTPLHF.

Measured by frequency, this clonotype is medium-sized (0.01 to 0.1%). CDR3 residues: CASSRRATSGGPDTQYF. This chain connects TRBV5-6 to TRBJ2-3; TCRdb's D call, TRBD2, is unchecked because there is no DNA. Germline CDR1 is SGHDT and CDR2 is YYEEEE. This CDR3 comprises 17 residues.

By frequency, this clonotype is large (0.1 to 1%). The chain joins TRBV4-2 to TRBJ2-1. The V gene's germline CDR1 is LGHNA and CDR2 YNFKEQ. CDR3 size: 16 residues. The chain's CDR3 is CASSQDWREPYNEQFF.

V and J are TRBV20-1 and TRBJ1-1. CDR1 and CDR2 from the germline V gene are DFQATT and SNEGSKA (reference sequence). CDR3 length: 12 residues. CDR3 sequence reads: CSARDLNTEAFF.

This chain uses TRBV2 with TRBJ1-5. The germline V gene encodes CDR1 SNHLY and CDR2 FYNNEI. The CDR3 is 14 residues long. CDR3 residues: CASSEGNSNQPQHF.

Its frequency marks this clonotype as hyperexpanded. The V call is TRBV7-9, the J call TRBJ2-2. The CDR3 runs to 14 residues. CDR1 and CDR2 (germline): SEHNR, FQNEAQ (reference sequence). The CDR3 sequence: CASSLVSHTGELFF.

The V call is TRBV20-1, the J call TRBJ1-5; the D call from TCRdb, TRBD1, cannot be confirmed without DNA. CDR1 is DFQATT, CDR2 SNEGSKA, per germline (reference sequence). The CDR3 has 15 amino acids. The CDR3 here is CSARAGQGSNQPQHF.

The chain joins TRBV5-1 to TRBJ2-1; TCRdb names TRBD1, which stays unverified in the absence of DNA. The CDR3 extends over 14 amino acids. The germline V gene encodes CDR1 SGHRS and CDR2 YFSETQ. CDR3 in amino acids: CASSEGQVDNEQFF.

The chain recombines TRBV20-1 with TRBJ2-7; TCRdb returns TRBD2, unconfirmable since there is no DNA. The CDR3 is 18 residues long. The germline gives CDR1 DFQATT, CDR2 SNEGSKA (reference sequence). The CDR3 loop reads CSITAGTSGKVRVYEQYF.

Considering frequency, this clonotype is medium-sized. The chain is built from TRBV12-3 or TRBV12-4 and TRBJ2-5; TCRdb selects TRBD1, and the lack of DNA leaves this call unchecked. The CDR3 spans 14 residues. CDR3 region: CASSFGGGAETQYF.

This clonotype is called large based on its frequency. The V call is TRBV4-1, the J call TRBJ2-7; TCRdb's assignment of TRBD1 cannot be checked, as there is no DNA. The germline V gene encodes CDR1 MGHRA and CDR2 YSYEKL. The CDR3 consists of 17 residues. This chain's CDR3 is CASSQAYRSDLFYEQYF.

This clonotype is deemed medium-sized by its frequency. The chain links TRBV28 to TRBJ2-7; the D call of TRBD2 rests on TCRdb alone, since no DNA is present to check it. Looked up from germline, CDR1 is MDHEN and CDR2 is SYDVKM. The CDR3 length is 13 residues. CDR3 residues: CASSLGEEAKQYF.

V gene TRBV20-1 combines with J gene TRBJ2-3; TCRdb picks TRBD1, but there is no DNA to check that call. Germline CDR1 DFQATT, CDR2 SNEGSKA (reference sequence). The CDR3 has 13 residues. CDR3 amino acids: CSAGDRNTDTQYF.

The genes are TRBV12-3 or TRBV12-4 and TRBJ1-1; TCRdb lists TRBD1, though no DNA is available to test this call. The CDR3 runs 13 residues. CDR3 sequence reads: CASTPGGIAEAFF.

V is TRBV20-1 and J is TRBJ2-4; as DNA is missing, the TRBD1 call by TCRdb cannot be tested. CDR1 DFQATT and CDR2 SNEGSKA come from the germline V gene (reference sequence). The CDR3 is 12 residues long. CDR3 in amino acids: CSAQTGVDIQYF.

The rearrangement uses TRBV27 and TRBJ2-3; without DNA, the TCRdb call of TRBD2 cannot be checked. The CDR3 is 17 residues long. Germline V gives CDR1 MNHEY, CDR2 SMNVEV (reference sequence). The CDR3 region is CASSNLVAGPRTDTQYF.

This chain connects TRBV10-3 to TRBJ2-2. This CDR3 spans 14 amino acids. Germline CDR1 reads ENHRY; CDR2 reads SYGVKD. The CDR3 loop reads CAISDLANTGELFF.

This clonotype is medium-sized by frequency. The CDR3 here is CASNPTSGGNEQFF. The genes are TRBV6-6 and TRBJ2-1; the D call of TRBD2 rests on TCRdb alone, since no DNA is present to check it. The CDR3 extends over 14 amino acids. Germline lookup yields CDR1 MNHNY and CDR2 SVGAGI (reference sequence).

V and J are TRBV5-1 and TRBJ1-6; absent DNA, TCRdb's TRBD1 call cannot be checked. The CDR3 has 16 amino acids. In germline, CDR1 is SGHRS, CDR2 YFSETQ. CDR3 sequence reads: CASSSDPGTGGWPLHF.

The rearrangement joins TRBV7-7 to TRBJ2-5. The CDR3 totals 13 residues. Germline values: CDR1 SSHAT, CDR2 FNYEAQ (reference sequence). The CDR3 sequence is CASSLVPGETQYF.

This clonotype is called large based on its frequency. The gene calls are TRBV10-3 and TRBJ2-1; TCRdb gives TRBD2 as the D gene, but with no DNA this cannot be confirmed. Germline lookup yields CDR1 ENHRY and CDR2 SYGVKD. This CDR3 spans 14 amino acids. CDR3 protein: CAISEGGPGNEQFF.

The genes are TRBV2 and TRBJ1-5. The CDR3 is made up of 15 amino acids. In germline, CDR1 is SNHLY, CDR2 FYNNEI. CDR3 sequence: CASSEMGYSNQPQHF. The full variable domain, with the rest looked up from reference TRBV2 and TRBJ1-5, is EPEVTQTPSHQVTQMGQEVILRCVPISNHLYFYWYRQILGQKVEFLVSFYNNEISEKSEIFDDQFSVERPDGSNFTLKIRSTKLEDSAMYFCASSEMGYSNQPQHFGDGTRLSIL.

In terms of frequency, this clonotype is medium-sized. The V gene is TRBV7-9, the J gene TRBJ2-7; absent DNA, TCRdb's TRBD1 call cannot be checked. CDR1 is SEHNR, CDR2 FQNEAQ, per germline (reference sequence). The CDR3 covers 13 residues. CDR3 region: CASSSDTTYEQYF. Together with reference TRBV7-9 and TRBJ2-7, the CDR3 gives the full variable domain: DTGVSQNPRHKITKRGQNVTFRCDPISEHNRLYWYRQTLGQGPEFLTYFQNEAQLEKSRLLSDRFSAERPKGSFSTLEIQRTEQGDSAMYLCASSSDTTYEQYFGPGTRLTVT.

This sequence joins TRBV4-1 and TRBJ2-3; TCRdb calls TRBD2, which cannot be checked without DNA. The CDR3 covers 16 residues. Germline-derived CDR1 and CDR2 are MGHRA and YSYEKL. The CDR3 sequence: CASSQGPSGSGYTQYF.

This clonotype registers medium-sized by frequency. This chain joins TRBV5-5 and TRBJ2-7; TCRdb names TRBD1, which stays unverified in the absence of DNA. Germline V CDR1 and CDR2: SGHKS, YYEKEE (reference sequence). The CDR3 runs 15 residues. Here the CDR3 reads CASSLQGQGGYEQYF.

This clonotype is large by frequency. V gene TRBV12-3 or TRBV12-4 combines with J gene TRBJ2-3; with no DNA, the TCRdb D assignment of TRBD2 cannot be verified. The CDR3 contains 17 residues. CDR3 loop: CASSPTFLAGITDTQYF.

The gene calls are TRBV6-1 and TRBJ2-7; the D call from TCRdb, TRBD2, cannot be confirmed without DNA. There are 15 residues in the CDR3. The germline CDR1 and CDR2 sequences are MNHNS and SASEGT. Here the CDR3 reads CASSGASGTSYEQYF.